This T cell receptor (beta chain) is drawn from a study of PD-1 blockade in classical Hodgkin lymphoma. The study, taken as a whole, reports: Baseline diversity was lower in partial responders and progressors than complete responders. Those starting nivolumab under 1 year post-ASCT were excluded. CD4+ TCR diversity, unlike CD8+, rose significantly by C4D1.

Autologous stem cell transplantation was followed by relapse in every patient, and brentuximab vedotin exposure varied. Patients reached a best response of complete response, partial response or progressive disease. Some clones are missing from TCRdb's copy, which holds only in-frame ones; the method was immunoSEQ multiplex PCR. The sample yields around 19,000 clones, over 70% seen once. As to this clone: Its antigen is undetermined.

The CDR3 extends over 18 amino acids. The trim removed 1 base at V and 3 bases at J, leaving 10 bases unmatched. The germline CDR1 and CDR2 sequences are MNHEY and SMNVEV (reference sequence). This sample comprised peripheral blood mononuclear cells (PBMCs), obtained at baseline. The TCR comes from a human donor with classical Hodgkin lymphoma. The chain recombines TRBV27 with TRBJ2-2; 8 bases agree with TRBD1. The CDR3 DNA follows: TGTGCCAGCAGTTTATTCCCCCTGGCAGGGGGCTACACCGGGGAGCTGTTTTTT. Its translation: CASSLFPLAGGYTGELFF.